The 30 T cell receptor beta chains listed next were all sequenced from one sample in a study of blood T cell repertoires in COVID-19 (dated by TCRdb to the early 2020s). Receptors were amplified or captured by the immunoSEQ multiplex PCR assay. The table comes from immuneACCESS by way of TCRdb, which keeps in-frame sequences with V and J called. Part of the clones is missing from these tables; in studies checked, under half for an unresolved V gene and the rest for unknown reasons. This sample lists over 350,000 clones; 85% to 90% were detected once. Approximately 1% of the sample belongs to the ten largest clones. Sequencing was done on a sample of PBMCs or T cells enriched from blood (not recorded which). All receptors derive from a young woman with acute COVID-19.

This clone has a single count. The rearrangement links TRBV7-6 to TRBJ2-2, with 12 nucleotides matching TRBD2. The CDR3 consists of 18 residues. V gave up 4 bases and J gave up 5 bases; unmatched junction bases: 11. Germline CDR1 and CDR2: SGHVS and FNYEAQ. The CDR3 bases are TGTGCCAGCAGCTCCGGCCTAGCGGGGGGGCGACATACCGGGGAGCTGTTTTTT. Amino acid sequence: CASSSGLAGGRHTGELFF.

Remarks on this clone: This CDR3 is also generated by other DNA sequences in the sample. This sequence joins TRBV24-1 and TRBJ2-7; D gene unclear. Trimming removed 4 bases at V and 4 bases at J, with 4 bases between. This CDR3 has 11 residues. CDR1 is KGHDR and CDR2 is SFDVKD in the germline V gene. The CDR3 is CATSDRYEQYF. The CDR3 DNA follows: TGTGCCACCAGTGACCGGTACGAGCAGTACTTC.

This clone was recorded a few times. The J gene is TRBJ1-4, the V gene TRBV30; TRBD1 matches at 9 bases. The CDR3 consists of 17 residues. Trimming cost V 2 bases and J 0 bases; bases outside gene matches: 7. Looked up from germline, CDR1 is GTSNPN and CDR2 is SVGIG (reference sequence). This CDR3 is CAWSTGTGRATNEKLFF. The CDR3 DNA is TGTGCCTGGAGTACCGGGACAGGGAGAGCAACTAATGAAAAACTGTTTTTT.

The rearrangement links TRBV7-2 to TRBJ2-5, with a possible D match to TRBD2 (7 bases). The germline gives CDR1 SGHTA, CDR2 FQGNSA. The V gene lost 1 base and the J gene lost 12 bases, with 18 bases spanning the gap. The CDR3 loop spans 14 amino acids. The CDR3 sequence is CASSLEDSRGAEYF. The CDR3, as DNA: TGTGCCAGCAGCTTAGAGGACAGTCGGGGGGCAGAGTACTTC.

The genes are TRBV19 and TRBJ1-1, with a weak D call TRBD1 (5 bases). V lost 5 bases and J lost 0, with 7 bases in between. The length of the CDR3 is 13 residues. Germline values: CDR1 LNHDA, CDR2 SQIVND (reference sequence). The CDR3 DNA reads as TGTGCCAGTAGTCTGACAGTGAACACTGAAGCTTTCTTT. Its protein product is CASSLTVNTEAFF. Full variable domain (remainder filled in from reference TRBV19 and TRBJ1-1): DGGITQSPKYLFRKEGQNVTLSCEQNLNHDAMYWYRQDPGQGLRLIYYSQIVNDFQKGDIAEGYSVSREKKESFPLTVTSAQKNPTAFYLCASSLTVNTEAFFGQGTRLTVV.

CDR3 residues: CASSYSGQTNYGYTF. Written as DNA, the CDR3 is TGTGCCAGCAGCTACTCAGGACAGACTAACTATGGCTACACCTTC. The chain uses TRBV7-2 and TRBJ1-2; D might be TRBD1 (6 bases). Germline values: CDR1 SGHTA, CDR2 FQGNSA. The V gene lost 4 bases and the J gene lost 0 bases, with 12 bases spanning the gap. This CDR3 is 15 amino acids long.

The chain is built from TRBV7-3 and TRBJ2-1; possibly TRBD2 for D (6 bases). The germline V gene has CDR1 SGHTA and CDR2 FQGTGA. This CDR3 comprises 16 residues. The V end lost 2 bases, the J end lost 4 bases, and 15 bases lay between the germline ends. The CDR3 sequence: CASSLLTGVTYNEQFF. The CDR3 DNA follows: TGTGCCAGCAGCTTATTAACGGGGGTTACGTACAATGAGCAGTTCTTC.

The J gene is TRBJ2-3, the V gene TRBV2, with 14 bases identical to TRBD2. The V segment lost 5 bases and the J segment 5 bases; nucleotides outside the gene matches: 6. The CDR3 consists of 16 residues. The germline V gene has CDR1 SNHLY and CDR2 FYNNEI. CDR3 amino acids: CASSRLAGGLGDTQYF. The DNA of the CDR3 is TGTGCCAGCAGTAGACTAGCGGGGGGGCTGGGAGATACGCAGTATTTT.

This chain connects TRBV12-3 or TRBV12-4 to TRBJ1-6; 7 bases map to TRBD1. The CDR3 is 13 residues long. Losses at the gene ends were 3 bases for V and 7 bases for J; bases not matched to a gene: 0. The CDR3 DNA reads as TGTGCCAGCAGTTTGGACAGGAATTCACCCCTCCACTTT. Translating it yields CASSLDRNSPLHF.

The V gene is TRBV25-1, the J gene TRBJ2-3; no reliable D call. Germline V gene lookup returns CDR1 MGHDK and CDR2 SYGVNS. The CDR3 contains 13 residues. Trimming took off 2 bases at V and 6 bases at J, with 9 bases between the two ends. CDR3 region: CASSEEWSDTQYF. The CDR3 DNA is TGTGCCAGCAGTGAAGAGTGGTCGGATACGCAGTATTTT.

The rearrangement uses TRBV24-1 and TRBJ1-4; TRBD1 aligns across 9 bases. CDR1 KGHDR and CDR2 SFDVKD come from the germline V gene. Trimming at V came to 10 bases and at J to 8 bases, leaving 13 bases not matched to a gene. This CDR3 comprises 15 residues. The CDR3 nucleotides read TGTGCCACTTTGGGACAGGGCCCCGTAGGGGAAAAACTGTTTTTT. Protein: CATLGQGPVGEKLFF.

The V gene is TRBV2, the J gene TRBJ1-2; TRBD1 is a possible D gene (6 bases). This CDR3 contains 14 residues. Germline V gene lookup returns CDR1 SNHLY and CDR2 FYNNEI. Trimming removed 7 bases from V and 2 bases from J, with 14 bases in between. In DNA form, the CDR3 reads TGTGCCAGCATGGTATGGCAGGGGAACTATGGCTACACCTTC. Its protein product is CASMVWQGNYGYTF.

The V gene is TRBV30, the J gene TRBJ1-6; 11 bases map to TRBD1. Per the germline V gene, CDR1 is GTSNPN and CDR2 is SVGIG (reference sequence). V shed 4 bases, J shed 3 bases, and the junction held 5 bases outside the gene matches. The CDR3 contains 16 residues. In nucleotides, the CDR3 is TGTGCCTGGACTCGGACAGGGGGCTTCTATAATTCACCCCTCCACTTT. Its protein is CAWTRTGGFYNSPLHF.

This clone was seen once. The CDR3 region is CASSPSADRGADTQYF. In DNA, the CDR3 is TGTGCCAGCTCACCGTCGGCCGACAGGGGAGCAGATACGCAGTATTTT. V usage is TRBV18 and J usage is TRBJ2-3; TRBD1 aligns across 8 bases. V gave up 3 bases and J gave up 4 bases; unmatched junction bases: 9. Germline CDR1 and CDR2: KGHSH and LQKENI. The CDR3 contains 16 residues.

This clone came up once. The chain recombines TRBV7-9 with TRBJ2-5; 14 positions match TRBD2. The ends lost 5 bases at V and 0 bases at J; junction bases unmatched: 5. Germline loops: CDR1 SEHNR, CDR2 FQNEAQ (reference sequence). There are 17 residues in the CDR3. The CDR3, as DNA: TGTGCCAGCAGCCCGGGACTAGCGGGGGAGTACCAAGAGACCCAGTACTTC. Amino acid sequence: CASSPGLAGEYQETQYF.

The rearrangement joins TRBV3-1 (or the pseudogene TRBV3-2) to TRBJ1-6, with 9 bases that match TRBD1. CDR1 and CDR2 from the germline V gene are LGHDT and YNNKEL (reference sequence). CDR3 length: 21 residues. Trimming took 1 base from V and 0 from J; bases not matched to a gene: 13. The CDR3 nucleotides read TGTGCCAGCAGCCAAGCTATGAGGACAGGGGTCGCATCCTCCTATAATTCACCCCTCCACTTT. It yields the protein CASSQAMRTGVASSYNSPLHF.

This chain uses TRBV11-2 with TRBJ2-1; TRBD2 agrees at 9 bases. Germline CDR1 reads SGHAT; CDR2 reads FQNNGV. V lost 3 bases to trimming and J lost 10 bases; unmatched junction nucleotides: 13. CDR3 size: 16 residues. As DNA, the CDR3 is TGTGCCAGCAGCTTGCCCGCGCGGGGGGGCCTTGGCGAGCAGTTCTTC. Protein: CASSLPARGGLGEQFF.

The chain has TRBV7-3 and TRBJ2-3; no clear D. Germline values: CDR1 SGHTA, CDR2 FQGTGA. There are 15 residues in the CDR3. Trimming removed 2 bases from V and 2 bases from J, with 11 bases in between. CDR3 in DNA: TGTGCCAGCAGCTTACGCCCGCAGAACACAGATACGCAGTATTTT. It is translated as CASSLRPQNTDTQYF.

This clone was counted a single time. The J gene is TRBJ2-7, the V gene TRBV6-5; 8 bases agree with TRBD1. From germline, CDR1 is MNHEY and CDR2 SVGAGI. V was clipped by 6 bases and J by 3 bases; unmatched bases: 7. This CDR3 spans 14 amino acids. CDR3 in DNA: TGTGCCAGCAGCTACGTCGGGACAGGCTACGAGCAGTACTTC. Protein product: CASSYVGTGYEQYF.

V is TRBV29-1 and J is TRBJ2-2, with 7 bases lining up with TRBD1. CDR1 and CDR2 (germline): SQVTM, ANQGSEA. This CDR3 is built from 13 residues. The J segment lost 1 base and the V segment lost 4 bases, leaving 0 bases of the junction unmatched. The CDR3 DNA reads as TGCAGCGTTGGGACAGGGAACACCGGGGAGCTGTTTTTT. It encodes CSVGTGNTGELFF.

This rearrangement joins TRBV6-5 to TRBJ1-5; the D gene is possibly TRBD1 (6 bases). Germline V CDR1 and CDR2: MNHEY, SVGAGI. This CDR3 has 14 residues. V was cut by 10 bases and J by 0 bases, with 13 bases left in between. As DNA, the CDR3 is TGTGCCACCCTGGACAGCCTTAGCAATCAGCCCCAGCATTTT. Translated, it gives CATLDSLSNQPQHF.

V usage is TRBV5-1 and J usage is TRBJ2-5; a weak D match, TRBD1 (5 bases). This CDR3 region has 14 residues. Per germline, CDR1 SGHRS and CDR2 YFSETQ. With 4 bases removed from V and 4 bases from J, the gap between germline ends came to 14 bases. CDR3 nucleotides: TGCGCCAGCAGCCCCAGGGTGGGCGCAGAGACCCAGTACTTC. Translating it yields CASSPRVGAETQYF.

This clone was counted a single time. The V gene is TRBV19, the J gene TRBJ2-1, with a possible D match to TRBD2 (6 bases). CDR3 length: 13 amino acids. The V gene lost 5 bases and the J gene lost 10 bases, with 15 bases spanning the gap. The germline gives CDR1 LNHDA, CDR2 SQIVND (reference sequence). CDR3 loop: CASSPPGLREQFF. In DNA form, the CDR3 reads TGTGCCAGTAGTCCTCCGGGACTCAGGGAGCAGTTCTTC.

This clone was observed a handful of times. The V and J genes are TRBV19 and TRBJ1-2; D may be TRBD1 (6 bases). Trimming left V 3 bases short and J 4 bases short, with 18 bases between. CDR1 and CDR2 from the germline V gene are LNHDA and SQIVND (reference sequence). This CDR3 has 16 amino acids. The CDR3 DNA sequence: TGTGCCAGTAGTATCCCGCGAATTGACAGGTCCTATGGCTACACCTTC. Encoded protein: CASSIPRIDRSYGYTF.

The genes are TRBV5-1 and TRBJ1-1, with D possibly matching TRBD1 (5 bases). V was pared by 0 bases and J by 1 base, with 7 bases between. CDR1 and CDR2 from the germline V gene are SGHRS and YFSETQ. The CDR3 runs to 14 residues. The CDR3 is CASSLEGWNTEAFF. CDR3 sequence (DNA): TGCGCCAGCAGCTTGGAGGGGTGGAACACTGAAGCTTTCTTT.

The chain couples TRBV7-9 to TRBJ1-1; no clear D gene. CDR1 is SEHNR and CDR2 is FQNEAQ in the germline V gene (reference sequence). The CDR3 is 14 amino acids. V dropped 2 bases and J dropped 2 bases, with 9 bases sitting between them. The CDR3 protein is CASSLYEINTEAFF. CDR3 sequence (DNA): TGTGCCAGCAGCTTATACGAGATAAACACTGAAGCTTTCTTT.

This chain uses TRBV19 with TRBJ2-2; 10 nucleotides agree with TRBD2. The CDR3 loop spans 15 amino acids. The germline V gene has CDR1 LNHDA and CDR2 SQIVND (reference sequence). V lost 6 bases to trimming and J lost 5 bases; unmatched junction nucleotides: 6. The CDR3 region is CASSISGGSTGELFF. CDR3 bases: TGTGCCAGTAGCATTAGCGGGGGGAGTACCGGGGAGCTGTTTTTT.

V is TRBV3-1 (or the pseudogene TRBV3-2) and J is TRBJ2-2, with 13 bases lining up with TRBD2. Germline V CDR1 and CDR2: LGHDT, YNNKEL (reference sequence). The CDR3 runs to 15 residues. V trimming: 7 bases; J trimming: 6 bases; junction bases outside the gene matches: 5. CDR3: CASTLTSGGAGELFF. The CDR3, as DNA: TGTGCCAGCACCCTTACTAGCGGGGGGGCCGGGGAGCTGTTTTTT.

The CDR3 is CASQTSGGTDTQYF. CDR3 DNA sequence: TGTGCCTCCCAGACTAGCGGGGGCACAGATACGCAGTATTTT. The chain joins TRBV15 to TRBJ2-3, with 11 bases matching TRBD2. This CDR3 comprises 14 residues. The germline V gene encodes CDR1 LNHNV and CDR2 YYDKDF (reference sequence). V was pared by 11 bases and J by 1 base, with 5 bases of the junction left unmatched.

The V and J genes are TRBV6-5 and TRBJ2-5; TRBD1 agrees at 9 bases. In germline, CDR1 is MNHEY, CDR2 SVGAGI. Losses at the gene ends were 8 bases for V and 3 bases for J; bases not matched to a gene: 10. There are 15 residues in the CDR3. In DNA form, the CDR3 reads TGTGCCAGCCCAACTCGGGACAGGGTGGAAGAGACCCAGTACTTC. Its protein is CASPTRDRVEETQYF.